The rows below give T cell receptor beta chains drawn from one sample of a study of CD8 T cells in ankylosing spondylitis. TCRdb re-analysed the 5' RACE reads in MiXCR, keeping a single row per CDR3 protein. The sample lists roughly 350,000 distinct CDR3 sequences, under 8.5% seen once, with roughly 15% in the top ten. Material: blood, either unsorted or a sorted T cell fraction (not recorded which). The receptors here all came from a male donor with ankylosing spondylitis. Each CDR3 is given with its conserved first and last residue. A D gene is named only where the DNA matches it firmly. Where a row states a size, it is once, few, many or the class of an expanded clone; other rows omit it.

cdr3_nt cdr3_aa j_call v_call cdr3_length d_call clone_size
TGTGCCACCATAGCGGGGAACACAGATACGCAGTATTTT CATIAGNTDTQYF TRBJ2-3 TRBV10-3 13 TRBD2 many
TGTGCCAGCGCCCAGGGGGATTGGGACGAGCAGTACTTC CASAQGDWDEQYF TRBJ2-7 TRBV2 13 TRBD1 -
TGTGCCAGTAGTCCATGGACTAGCCGTGTCACCGGGGAGCTGTTTTTT CASSPWTSRVTGELFF TRBJ2-2 TRBV19 16 TRBD2 -
TGTGCCAGCAGCCCTACCTACGGCAGCATCAATGAGCAGTTCTTC CASSPTYGSINEQFF TRBJ2-1 TRBV12-3/TRBV12-4 15 - -
TGTGCCAGCAGCGTGGGACTAGCGGAGCCGAACACCGGGGAGCTGTTTTTT CASSVGLAEPNTGELFF TRBJ2-2 TRBV4-2 17 TRBD2 -
TGTGCCAGCAGCTTAACGGGTAGCACGACTAATTCACCCCTCCACTTT CASSLTGSTTNSPLHF TRBJ1-6 TRBV7-3 16 - -
TGCGCCAGCAGCCTTACCGGGACATCCTACAATGAGCAGTTCTTC CASSLTGTSYNEQFF TRBJ2-1 TRBV4-3 15 - few
TGCAGTGCTAGAGACCCGACAGGGGGAAGGAATCAGCCCCAGCATTTT CSARDPTGGRNQPQHF TRBJ1-5 TRBV20-1 16 TRBD1 many
TGCAGCTTTCTCCGGGGGTTCACTGAAGCTTTCTTT CSFLRGFTEAFF TRBJ1-1 TRBV29-1 12 - few
TGTGCCAGCGCAGGGGCGGGCACTGAAGCTTTCTTT CASAGAGTEAFF TRBJ1-1 TRBV2 12 - many
TGTGCCAGCAGTTTCTCGGATCAGCCCCAGCATTTT CASSFSDQPQHF TRBJ1-5 TRBV12-3/TRBV12-4 12 - many
TGCGCCAGCAGCTTGGAGCGGTTAACGGACCCAGCTTTCTTT CASSLERLTDPAFF TRBJ1-1 TRBV5-1 14 - -
TGCAGTGCTAGAGATGCGGTAGCGGTGACCCAGTACTTC CSARDAVAVTQYF TRBJ2-5 TRBV20-1 13 - -
TGCAGCGGCACTTTCACAGGCACTGAAGCTTTCTTT CSGTFTGTEAFF TRBJ1-1 TRBV29-1 12 - -
TGCGCCAGCAGCCAAGGTACACTAGCGCCGTACGAGCAGTACTTC CASSQGTLAPYEQYF TRBJ2-7 TRBV4-1 15 TRBD2 few
TGTGCCAGCAGACACAGGGGGCAAGAGACCCAGTACTTC CASRHRGQETQYF TRBJ2-5 TRBV6-1 13 TRBD1 few
TGCAGTGCCCGTCAAAAAATTAGGAGCTCCTACGAGCAGTACTTC CSARQKIRSSYEQYF TRBJ2-7 TRBV20-1 15 - -
TGTACCATCAGTGAACAGGCGAACACCGGGGAGCTGTTTTTT CTISEQANTGELFF TRBJ2-2 TRBV10-3 14 - -
TGTGCCAGCAGCTTAGCTAGCGGGAGAGTAATGTCCTACGAGCAGTACTTC CASSLASGRVMSYEQYF TRBJ2-7 TRBV7-9 17 TRBD2 few
TGCAGCGTTAAGGGGCAGAATGAGCAGTTCTTC CSVKGQNEQFF TRBJ2-1 TRBV29-1 11 - few
TGTGCCAGCACCCCTGACTCATACACCGGGGAGCTGTTTTTT CASTPDSYTGELFF TRBJ2-2 TRBV12-3/TRBV12-4 14 - -
TGCGCCAGCAGCTTGGAGGCCGGGGGCAATCAGCCCCAGCATTTT CASSLEAGGNQPQHF TRBJ1-5 TRBV5-1 15 - few
TGTGCCAGTAGTATTGGGGCAGGCTACAATGAGCAGTTCTTC CASSIGAGYNEQFF TRBJ2-1 TRBV19 14 - many